These T cell receptor beta chains were read from a single sample in a study of T-cell reconstitution after alpha-beta-depleted transplantation in children. Each CDR3 protein is one row after TCRdb ran MiXCR on the PCR reads. The table shows around 420,000 distinct CDR3 sequences, with about 17% occurring only once. The specimen was PBMCs, mostly from graft donor cells, collected 360 days after TCRalphabeta/CD19-depleted stem cell transplant. The origin of the receptors is a boy under three years old who had a stem cell transplant for Wiskott-Aldrich syndrome, so the T cells may come from the graft donor. The CDR3 runs from the conserved cysteine through the conserved F or W. A D gene is named only where the DNA matches it firmly. The listing skips clone size in some rows; elsewhere it reads once, few, many or a size class.

d_call	clone_size	j_call	v_call	cdr3_aa	cdr3_nt
.	few	TRBJ2-2	TRBV25-1	CASSGRGAANTGELFF	TGTGCCAGCAGTGGCCGGGGGGCTGCGAACACCGGGGAGCTGTTTTTT
.	few	TRBJ2-3	TRBV10-3	CAISASQGVTQYF	TGTGCCATCAGTGCGTCCCAGGGTGTTACGCAGTATTTT
.	few	TRBJ2-3	TRBV29-1	CSVEVIQGIAQYF	TGCAGCGTTGAAGTAATACAGGGTATAGCGCAGTATTTT
.	few	TRBJ1-2	TRBV7-8	CASSLAGYVGGYTF	TGTGCCAGCAGCTTGGCGGGATATGTTGGTGGCTACACCTTC
TRBD1	.	TRBJ2-1	TRBV11-2	CASSLGSFWGTGDNEQFF	TGTGCCAGCAGCTTAGGGTCTTTTTGGGGGACAGGGGACAATGAGCAGTTCTTC
TRBD2	.	TRBJ2-1	TRBV3-1	CASSQLAGVDEQFF	TGTGCCAGCAGCCAACTAGCGGGAGTCGATGAGCAGTTCTTC
.	many	TRBJ2-2	TRBV5-1	CASRKRSAEHVTNTGELFF	TGCGCCAGCAGAAAGAGGAGCGCCGAACACGTAACGAACACCGGGGAGCTGTTTTTT
.	.	TRBJ1-5	TRBV29-1	CSVSDSRRQPQHF	TGCAGCGTTTCCGACAGCCGGCGGCAGCCCCAGCATTTT
TRBD1	.	TRBJ2-6	TRBV7-7	CASSPAGQGFVLTF	TGTGCCAGCAGCCCCGCGGGACAGGGCTTCGTCCTGACTTTC
.	.	TRBJ1-1	TRBV6-1	CASSAPTGSTEAFF	TGTGCCAGCAGTGCGCCTACGGGTAGCACTGAAGCTTTCTTT
.	.	TRBJ2-3	TRBV4-1	CASSQDRDFKDTQYF	TGCGCCAGCAGCCAAGACCGGGACTTTAAGGATACGCAGTATTTT
TRBD2	once	TRBJ2-2	TRBV2	CAFSLLAGGSTITGELFF	TGTGCCTTCAGTTTGTTAGCGGGGGGATCGACGATCACCGGGGAGCTGTTTTTT
.	many	TRBJ1-2	TRBV7-2	CASSFRDNYGYTF	TGTGCCAGCAGCTTCCGGGACAACTATGGCTACACCTTC
.	.	TRBJ1-2	TRBV12-3/TRBV12-4	CASSFNPGGYTF	TGTGCCAGCAGTTTCAATCCAGGCGGCTACACCTTC
.	.	TRBJ2-2	TRBV10-3	CAIHQEEAGELFF	TGTGCCATACACCAGGAGGAGGCCGGGGAGCTGTTTTTT
TRBD2	.	TRBJ2-1	TRBV12-3/TRBV12-4	CASSYQRGSSYNEQFF	TGTGCCAGCAGCTACCAGCGGGGTTCATCCTACAATGAGCAGTTCTTC
.	few	TRBJ1-4	TRBV12-3/TRBV12-4	CASSKARGVEKLFF	TGTGCCAGCTCCAAAGCCAGGGGAGTAGAAAAACTGTTTTTT
.	.	TRBJ2-1	TRBV20-1	CSARDWNEQFF	TGCAGTGCTAGAGATTGGAATGAGCAGTTCTTC
.	.	TRBJ2-5	TRBV27	CASSFFAAAQETQYF	TGTGCCAGCAGTTTTTTCGCGGCGGCCCAAGAGACCCAGTACTTC
TRBD1	.	TRBJ2-1	TRBV24-1	CATSSWDRGRGEQFF	TGTGCCACCAGTTCGTGGGACAGGGGGCGCGGGGAGCAGTTCTTC
.	few	TRBJ2-2	TRBV25-1	CASSPLGGGDTGELFF	TGTGCCAGCAGTCCCCTAGGGGGGGGGGACACCGGGGAGCTGTTTTTT
TRBD2	.	TRBJ2-5	TRBV30	CAWRQRGQETQYF	TGTGCCTGGAGGCAGCGGGGCCAAGAGACCCAGTACTTC
.	once	TRBJ2-3	TRBV7-2	CASILVTTNTDTQYF	TGTGCCAGCATCTTAGTCACTACGAACACAGATACGCAGTATTTT
TRBD2	few	TRBJ2-1	TRBV10-1	CASSGSRGLAGGPGNEQFF	TGCGCCAGCAGTGGGTCCCGGGGACTAGCGGGAGGGCCAGGGAATGAGCAGTTCTTC
.	few	TRBJ2-4	TRBV15	CATSRDDSGNIQYF	TGTGCCACCAGCAGAGATGACTCGGGAAACATTCAGTACTTC
.	.	TRBJ2-7	TRBV18	CASSPKAYEQYF	TGTGCCAGCTCACCAAAGGCCTACGAGCAGTACTTC
TRBD2	few	TRBJ2-1	TRBV3-1	CASSQDGGRVYNEQFF	TGTGCCAGCAGCCAAGACGGCGGGAGGGTATACAATGAGCAGTTCTTC
TRBD2	few	TRBJ2-7	TRBV15	CATSRALAGAYEQYF	TGTGCCACCAGCAGAGCACTAGCGGGAGCCTACGAGCAGTACTTC
.	few	TRBJ2-1	TRBV29-1	CSVGGLAQPEQFF	TGCAGCGTTGGGGGTTTAGCGCAGCCCGAGCAGTTCTTC
TRBD1	.	TRBJ2-2	TRBV11-2	CASSLPTGGASGELFF	TGTGCCAGCAGCTTACCCACAGGGGGCGCATCCGGGGAGCTGTTTTTT
TRBD2	.	TRBJ2-3	TRBV12-3/TRBV12-4	CASSLRVAGDTDTQYF	TGTGCCAGCAGCCTCCGGGTAGCGGGCGACACAGATACGCAGTATTTT
.	.	TRBJ2-7	TRBV11-3	CASSLKLSYEQYF	TGTGCCAGCAGCTTAAAACTTTCCTACGAGCAGTACTTC
.	few	TRBJ2-3	TRBV18	CASSLRRWGTDTQYF	TGTGCCAGCTCACTACGACGATGGGGCACAGATACGCAGTATTTT
.	.	TRBJ2-1	TRBV9	CASSVEGTYNEQFF	TGTGCCAGCAGCGTAGAGGGTACCTACAATGAGCAGTTCTTC
.	.	TRBJ1-6	TRBV20-1	CSAMGAGDSPLHF	TGCAGTGCTATGGGGGCCGGGGATTCACCCCTCCACTTT
TRBD2	few	TRBJ2-5	TRBV5-1	CASSFGLAGAQETQYF	TGCGCCAGCAGCTTCGGACTAGCGGGGGCCCAAGAGACCCAGTACTTC
TRBD2	few	TRBJ2-5	TRBV20-1	CSAPGGRYQETQYF	TGCAGTGCTCCGGGGGGGCGGTACCAAGAGACCCAGTACTTC
TRBD2	few	TRBJ2-5	TRBV12-3/TRBV12-4	CASSLSRSGRYQETQYF	TGTGCCAGCAGTTTATCTCGCAGCGGGAGGTACCAAGAGACCCAGTACTTC
TRBD2	.	TRBJ2-1	TRBV20-1	CSAPSGTSGSNEQFF	TGCAGTGCTCCCTCCGGGACTAGCGGGAGCAATGAGCAGTTCTTC
.	few	TRBJ2-7	TRBV6-1	CASSRRDRSYEQYF	TGTGCCAGCAGTCGCCGGGACCGCTCCTACGAGCAGTACTTC
.	.	TRBJ1-5	TRBV12-3/TRBV12-4	CASTSLGPNQPQHF	TGTGCCAGCACCTCGTTGGGCCCGAATCAGCCCCAGCATTTT
.	.	TRBJ2-3	TRBV7-9	CASRGSGDTQYF	TGTGCCAGCAGGGGAAGCGGGGATACGCAGTATTTT
.	.	TRBJ2-1	TRBV2	CASKDPSYNEQFF	TGTGCCAGCAAGGATCCCTCCTACAATGAGCAGTTCTTC
TRBD2	few	TRBJ2-2	TRBV5-1	CASSMVDRASLAGDANTGELFF	TGCGCCAGCAGCATGGTCGACCGAGCCTCACTAGCGGGAGATGCGAACACCGGGGAGCTGTTTTTT
TRBD1	.	TRBJ2-1	TRBV24-1	CATSDARDRGHEQFF	TGTGCCACCAGTGATGCCCGGGACAGGGGGCATGAGCAGTTCTTC
.	many	TRBJ1-5	TRBV12-3/TRBV12-4	CASSFWGNGNQPQHF	TGTGCCAGCAGTTTTTGGGGTAATGGAAACCAGCCCCAGCATTTT
.	few	TRBJ1-1	TRBV6-1	CASSEFGLGTEAFF	TGTGCCAGCAGTGAATTCGGGCTGGGCACTGAAGCTTTCTTT
.	few	TRBJ2-4	TRBV15	CATSNAGPKGKNIQYF	TGTGCCACCAGCAACGCGGGCCCTAAGGGAAAAAACATTCAGTACTTC
.	few	TRBJ2-5	TRBV7-6	CASSPRRAKETQYF	TGTGCCAGCAGCCCCAGACGGGCAAAGGAGACCCAGTACTTC
.	few	TRBJ2-7	TRBV28	CASSSLKGGYYEQYF	TGTGCCAGCAGTTCACTTAAGGGGGGATACTACGAGCAGTACTTC
TRBD2	few	TRBJ2-5	TRBV20-1	CSAGRLAGQETQYF	TGCAGTGCTGGGAGACTAGCGGGGCAAGAGACCCAGTACTTC
.	.	TRBJ2-7	TRBV5-1	CASSLRPGRTLYEQYF	TGCGCCAGCAGCCTGCGCCCGGGACGGACACTCTACGAGCAGTACTTC
.	many	TRBJ2-7	TRBV15	CATSRVFGQGGEQYF	TGTGCCACCAGCAGAGTCTTCGGGCAGGGAGGCGAGCAGTACTTC
TRBD2	.	TRBJ2-3	TRBV9	CASSVGSGYTDTQYF	TGTGCCAGCAGCGTAGGTAGCGGGTACACAGATACGCAGTATTTT
TRBD2	.	TRBJ2-5	TRBV12-3/TRBV12-4	CASSQGLADPKETQYF	TGTGCCAGCAGCCAGGGACTAGCGGACCCGAAAGAGACCCAGTACTTC
.	.	TRBJ2-2	TRBV5-1	CASSSSSGNTGELFF	TGCGCCAGCAGTTCCTCTTCGGGAAACACCGGGGAGCTGTTTTTT
TRBD2	.	TRBJ2-3	TRBV6-1	CASRQLADPTDTQYF	TGTGCCAGCAGGCAACTAGCGGACCCCACAGATACGCAGTATTTT
.	few	TRBJ1-6	TRBV10-2	CASRTGGSPLHF	TGCGCCAGCAGGACTGGAGGCTCACCCCTCCACTTT
.	.	TRBJ2-3	TRBV9	CASSGGQTSTDTQYF	TGTGCCAGCAGCGGAGGACAGACAAGCACAGATACGCAGTATTTT
.	.	TRBJ2-1	TRBV2	CASSRDFISYNEQFF	TGTGCCAGCAGTAGGGACTTCATTTCCTACAATGAGCAGTTCTTC